These 21 T cell receptor beta chains were all obtained from the same sample, sequenced in a study of cytomegalovirus exposure and HLA in healthy donors. The primer mix had 60 Vbeta and 13 Jbeta primers. Produced via immunoSEQ multiplex PCR; TCRdb's table is partial and in-frame only. The repertoire holds more than 110,000 clones, with around 85% as singletons. Input material: PBMCs. The source of these receptors is a woman aged 50 to 60 in good health and CMV-seropositive.

The rearrangement joins TRBV7-9 to TRBJ1-1; a possible D gene is TRBD1 (5 bases). This CDR3 comprises 14 residues. CDR1 is SEHNR, CDR2 FQNEAQ, per germline (reference sequence). Trimming removed 1 base at V and 5 bases at J, with 11 bases between. The DNA for the CDR3 is TGTGCCAGCAGCTTAGGTGGGGGGAGTACTGAAGCTTTCTTT. This sequence encodes CASSLGGGSTEAFF.

V usage is TRBV7-3 and J usage is TRBJ2-2; no reliable D call. CDR3 size: 15 residues. V dropped 5 bases and J dropped 4 bases, with 14 bases sitting between them. In germline, CDR1 is SGHTA, CDR2 FQGTGA. CDR3 sequence: CASSPGPGRTGELFF. CDR3 nucleotides: TGTGCCAGCAGCCCCGGTCCTGGGCGCACCGGGGAGCTGTTTTTT.

This clone came up many times. The genes are TRBV6-6 and TRBJ1-5; no clear D gene. The V gene's germline CDR1 is MNHNY and CDR2 SVGAGI (reference sequence). The CDR3 is 14 amino acids. The ends were cut back, 8 bases at V and 2 bases at J, with 13 bases in the middle. The CDR3, as DNA: TGTGCCAGCGGGGAGAGGGAGGGCAATCAGCCCCAGCATTTT. Its translation is CASGEREGNQPQHF.

V and J are TRBV21-1 and TRBJ1-2. TRBV21-1 is termed a pseudogene. CDR3 length: 20 residues. CDR3 sequence: CASSKGKGGGKVDINYGYTF. CDR3 nucleotide sequence: TGTGCCAGCAGCAAAGGCAAAGGAGGCGGGAAGGTCGATATAAACTATGGCTACACCTTC.

CDR3 sequence reads: CASTTGRTAYEQYF. The DNA for the CDR3 is TGTGCCAGCACAACAGGGCGTACCGCCTACGAGCAGTACTTC. The chain couples TRBV7-9 to TRBJ2-7; tentatively, D is TRBD1 (6 bases). Per germline, CDR1 SEHNR and CDR2 FQNEAQ (reference sequence). V lost 7 bases and J 2 bases, leaving 15 bases between the germline ends. The CDR3 covers 14 residues. Full variable domain (missing parts from reference TRBV7-9 and TRBJ2-7): DTGVSQNPRHKITKRGQNVTFRCDPISEHNRLYWYRQTLGQGPEFLTYFQNEAQLEKSRLLSDRFSAERPKGSFSTLEIQRTEQGDSAMYLCASTTGRTAYEQYFGPGTRLTVT.

J is TRBJ2-3 and V is TRBV4-3, with 10 bases that match TRBD2. V was clipped by 0 bases and J by 4 bases; unmatched bases: 10. Germline assignment: CDR1 LGHNA and CDR2 YSLEER. This CDR3 is built from 18 residues. CDR3 nucleotide sequence: TGCGCCAGCAGCCAAGACCTAACTAGCGGGACTAAGTCAGATACGCAGTATTTT. Its translation is CASSQDLTSGTKSDTQYF.

This clone has a count of ten or more. At the DNA level, this CDR3 is encoded by other sequences in the same sample as well. The V and J genes are TRBV30 and TRBJ1-6; maybe TRBD1 (5 bases). CDR1 is GTSNPN and CDR2 is SVGIG in the germline V gene (reference sequence). V lost 1 base and J 5 bases, leaving 9 bases between the germline ends. The CDR3 runs 14 residues. The CDR3 reads CAWSAGQDNSPLHF. The CDR3 nucleotides are TGTGCCTGGAGTGCTGGACAAGATAATTCACCCCTCCACTTT.

The rearrangement uses TRBV15 and TRBJ2-7, with D maybe TRBD2 (5 bases). Per the germline V gene, CDR1 is LNHNV and CDR2 is YYDKDF (reference sequence). The CDR3 has 15 residues. The germline V and J ends were trimmed by 1 base and 4 bases, with 14 bases remaining between them. This CDR3 is CATSRVLANSYEQYF. Here the CDR3 DNA reads TGTGCCACCAGCAGAGTCCTAGCCAATTCGTACGAGCAGTACTTC.

This clone has just a few counts. The chain joins TRBV5-6 to TRBJ1-6; D ambiguous. This CDR3 comprises 13 residues. With 4 bases removed from V and 8 bases from J, the gap between germline ends came to 10 bases. Germline CDR1 reads SGHDT; CDR2 reads YYEEEE. The CDR3 nucleotides are TGTGCCAGCAGCCCGATGAGGGATTCACCCCTCCACTTT. It yields the protein CASSPMRDSPLHF.

The chain carries TRBV10-3 and TRBJ2-2; weak D call: TRBD1 (5 bases). The length of the CDR3 is 16 residues. V lost 4 bases, J lost 4 bases, and 16 bases lay in between. Germline lookup yields CDR1 ENHRY and CDR2 SYGVKD. CDR3 sequence (DNA): TGTGCCATCAGTGGGGCGTCCAGGGTGGGCACCGGGGAGCTGTTTTTT. This translates into CAISGASRVGTGELFF.

This chain connects TRBV10-3 to TRBJ2-3; 9 bases are a match to TRBD1. This CDR3 has 16 amino acids. Trimming at V came to 10 bases and at J to 1 base, leaving 12 bases not matched to a gene. Germline CDR1 ENHRY, CDR2 SYGVKD. This chain's CDR3 is CATRGGQGTGTDTQYF. The DNA for the CDR3 is TGTGCCACCCGAGGCGGACAGGGGACTGGCACAGATACGCAGTATTTT.

This clone was seen a single time. This sequence joins TRBV5-8 and TRBJ2-7, with 12 nucleotides matching TRBD2. This CDR3 is built from 15 residues. Germline assignment: CDR1 SGHTS and CDR2 YDEGEE. J gave up 0 bases and V 5 bases, and 3 bases lay outside the gene matches. CDR3: CASRILAGGSYEQYF. Here the CDR3 DNA reads TGTGCCAGCAGAATACTAGCGGGGGGCTCCTACGAGCAGTACTTC.

This chain uses TRBV9 with TRBJ2-1; D is perhaps TRBD2 (7 bases). There are 15 residues in the CDR3. V lost 0 bases to trimming and J lost 7 bases, with 14 bases between them. Germline-derived CDR1 and CDR2 are SGDLS and YYNGEE. This chain's CDR3 is CASSVEGGRINEQFF. CDR3 bases: TGTGCCAGCAGCGTAGAGGGGGGGCGAATAAATGAGCAGTTCTTC.

The chain employs TRBV6-8 and TRBJ2-7; D perhaps matches TRBD2 (5 bases). Trimming pared 7 bases from V and 6 bases from J, leaving 10 bases between. Germline CDR1 is MNHGY and CDR2 is SAAAGT. The CDR3 runs to 11 residues. CDR3 sequence (DNA): TGTGCCAGCACAATTGAGGGCGAGCAGTACTTC. Its protein is CASTIEGEQYF.

The chain joins TRBV6-5 to TRBJ1-2; 7 bases map to TRBD1. Trimming took 0 bases from V and 8 from J; bases not matched to a gene: 12. The CDR3 runs to 16 residues. Germline loops: CDR1 MNHEY, CDR2 SVGAGI. As DNA, the CDR3 is TGTGCCAGCAGTTACTCGCCGGGACCGAACAGGGGCGGCTACACCTTC. Translation gives CASSYSPGPNRGGYTF.

This sequence joins TRBV19 and TRBJ2-6; possible D gene TRBD1, 5 bases. The germline gives CDR1 LNHDA, CDR2 SQIVND (reference sequence). V lost 5 bases and J 0 bases, leaving 11 bases between the germline ends. There are 16 residues in the CDR3. Here the CDR3 reads CASSFGHSSGANVLTF. CDR3 nucleotide sequence: TGTGCCAGTAGTTTTGGACACAGCTCTGGGGCCAACGTCCTGACTTTC.

The rearrangement links TRBV27 to TRBJ2-1; tentatively, D is TRBD2 (5 bases). The germline V gene encodes CDR1 MNHEY and CDR2 SMNVEV (reference sequence). Between the trimmed V and J ends, which lost 6 bases and 1 base, there was a span of 16 bases. The CDR3 sequence is 16 residues long. The CDR3 DNA is TGTGCCAGCAGCCCCTCACGGGGTGAATCCTACAATGAGCAGTTCTTC. It codes for CASSPSRGESYNEQFF.

This chain uses TRBV5-1 with TRBJ2-4; 8 bases match TRBD2. V gave up 0 bases and J gave up 6 bases; unmatched junction bases: 5. The CDR3 has 15 amino acids. CDR1 is SGHRS and CDR2 is YFSETQ in the germline V gene. CDR3 DNA sequence: TGCGCCAGCAGCTTGGGACGGGGGGGTCTAAACATTCAGTACTTC. Amino acids: CASSLGRGGLNIQYF.

The table lists this clone with a few counts. This rearrangement joins TRBV12-5 to TRBJ1-1, with TRBD1 matching 9 bases. Germline CDR1 LGHNT, CDR2 FRNRAP. Losses at the gene ends were 0 bases for V and 1 base for J; bases not matched to a gene: 3. CDR3 length: 16 residues. CDR3 sequence reads: CASGLVLGQGNTEAFF. CDR3 DNA: TGTGCTAGTGGTTTGGTACTGGGACAGGGGAACACTGAAGCTTTCTTT.

This clone came up once. The V call is TRBV6-5, the J call TRBJ2-5, with unresolved D. Judging by the DNA end, TRBJ2-7 fits better; the J call may be wrong. This CDR3 has 14 residues. Germline V CDR1 and CDR2: MNHEY, SVGAGI. CDR3 loop: CASSYSLTAYEQYF. CDR3 nucleotides: TGTGCCAGCAGTTACTCGCTAACAGCCTACGAGCAGTACTTC.

The chain combines TRBV5-6 with TRBJ2-5; 11 bases are a match to TRBD1. The J call could be wrong; TRBJ2-7 is a better fit for the DNA end. The V gene's germline CDR1 is SGHDT and CDR2 YYEEEE. The CDR3 is 14 amino acids. The CDR3 DNA sequence: TGTGCCAGCAGCTGGGGGGACAGGGGGTACGAGCAGTACTTC. Amino acids: CASSWGDRGYEQYF.